This T cell receptor beta chain was profiled in a study of CD8 T cells in Susac syndrome. This clonotype was seen once. After extraction with the RNeasy kit, roughly 0.5 to 1 ug of the RNA was reverse transcribed using random hexamers. Amplification of TCR beta CDR3 was carried out by immunoSEQ multiplex PCR, which covered 54 Vbeta and 13 Jbeta segments. MiXCR, applied by TCRdb to the immunoSEQ multiplex PCR reads, yields one record per CDR3 protein. The table records roughly 200,000 distinct CDR3 sequences, roughly 94% of them present only once. The length of the CDR3 is 14 residues. Deletions cut 3 bases from V and 0 bases from J, with 9 bases between. Germline CDR1 is LNHDA and CDR2 is SQIVND (reference sequence).

Sequenced sample: CD4+ T cells from PBMCs. The sequence was collected from a human donor with Susac syndrome. V usage is TRBV19 and J usage is TRBJ2-7, with D unresolved. CDR3 coding DNA: TGTGCCAGTAGTATGATGAGGAGCTCCTACGAGCAGTACTTC. As protein: CASSMMRSSYEQYF.